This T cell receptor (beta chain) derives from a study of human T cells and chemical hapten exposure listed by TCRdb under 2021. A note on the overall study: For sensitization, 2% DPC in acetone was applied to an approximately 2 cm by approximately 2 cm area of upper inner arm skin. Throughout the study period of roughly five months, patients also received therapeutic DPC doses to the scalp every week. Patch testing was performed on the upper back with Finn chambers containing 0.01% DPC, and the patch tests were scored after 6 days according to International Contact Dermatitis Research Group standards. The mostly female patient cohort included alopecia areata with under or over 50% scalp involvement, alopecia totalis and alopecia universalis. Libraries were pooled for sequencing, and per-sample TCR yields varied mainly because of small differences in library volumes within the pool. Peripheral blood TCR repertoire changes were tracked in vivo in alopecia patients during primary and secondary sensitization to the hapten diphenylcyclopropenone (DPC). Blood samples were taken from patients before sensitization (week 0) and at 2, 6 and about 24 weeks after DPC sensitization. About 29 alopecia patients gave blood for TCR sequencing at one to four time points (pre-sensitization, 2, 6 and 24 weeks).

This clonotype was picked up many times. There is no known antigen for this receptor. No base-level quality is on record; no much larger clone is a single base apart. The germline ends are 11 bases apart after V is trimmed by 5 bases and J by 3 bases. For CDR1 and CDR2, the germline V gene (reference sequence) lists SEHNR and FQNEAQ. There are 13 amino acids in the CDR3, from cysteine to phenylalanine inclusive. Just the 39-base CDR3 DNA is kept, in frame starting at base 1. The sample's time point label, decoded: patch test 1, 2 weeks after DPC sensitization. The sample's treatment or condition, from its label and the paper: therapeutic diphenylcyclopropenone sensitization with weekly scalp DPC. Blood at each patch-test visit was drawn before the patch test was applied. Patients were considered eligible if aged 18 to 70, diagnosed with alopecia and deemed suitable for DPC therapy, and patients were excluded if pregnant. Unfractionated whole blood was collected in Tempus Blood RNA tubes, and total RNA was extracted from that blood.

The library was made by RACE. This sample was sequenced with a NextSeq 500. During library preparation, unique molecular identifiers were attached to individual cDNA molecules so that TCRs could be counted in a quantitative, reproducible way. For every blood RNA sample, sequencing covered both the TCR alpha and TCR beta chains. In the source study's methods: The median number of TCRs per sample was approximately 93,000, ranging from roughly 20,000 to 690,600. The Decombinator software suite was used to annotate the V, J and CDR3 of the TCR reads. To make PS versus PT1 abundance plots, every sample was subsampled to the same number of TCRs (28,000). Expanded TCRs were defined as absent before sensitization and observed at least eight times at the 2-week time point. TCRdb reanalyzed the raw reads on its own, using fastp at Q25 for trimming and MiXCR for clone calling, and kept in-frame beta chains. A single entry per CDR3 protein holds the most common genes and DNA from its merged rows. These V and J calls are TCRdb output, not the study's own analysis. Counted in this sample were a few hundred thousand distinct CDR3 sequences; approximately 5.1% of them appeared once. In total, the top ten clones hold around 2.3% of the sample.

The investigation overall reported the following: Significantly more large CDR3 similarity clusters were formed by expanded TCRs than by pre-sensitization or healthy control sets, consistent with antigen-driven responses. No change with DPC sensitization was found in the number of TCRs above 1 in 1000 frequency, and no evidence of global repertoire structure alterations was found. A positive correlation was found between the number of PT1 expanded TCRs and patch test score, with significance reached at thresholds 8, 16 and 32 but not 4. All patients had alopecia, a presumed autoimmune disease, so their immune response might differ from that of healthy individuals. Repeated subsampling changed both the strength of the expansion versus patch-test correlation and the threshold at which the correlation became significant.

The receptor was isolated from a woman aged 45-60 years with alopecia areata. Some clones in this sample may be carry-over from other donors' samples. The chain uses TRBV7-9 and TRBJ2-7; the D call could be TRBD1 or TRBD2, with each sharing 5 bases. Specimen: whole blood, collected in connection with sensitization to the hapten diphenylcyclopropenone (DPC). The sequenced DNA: TGTGCCAGCAGCGGCCCGGGACGCTACGAGCAGTACTTC. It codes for CASSGPGRYEQYF.